What follows is one TCR delta chain and its context. Its antigen is currently unknown. The source of the sample is a study of Vδ1+ human thymocytes. Sequences come from RNA converted to cDNA by reverse transcription. CDR3 amplicons came from multiplex PCR with pooled V-gene forward and constant-region reverse primers. TCRdb re-processed the multiplex PCR reads using CATT. This sample has around 76,000 delta-chain clones, with about 35% found just once. Thymocytes were sorted as CD3+ TCRVdelta1+ TCRVdelta2- after alphabeta T cell depletion. Between about 97% and 99.6% of sorted thymocytes were Vdelta1+. Whole-study results and caveats: Thymic TRG and TRD repertoires appeared highly polyclonal. Unlike peripheral blood Vdelta1+ controls, thymic delta-chain sequences included roughly 22% Vdelta2 and few Vdelta3.

With 3 bases clipped from V and 1 base from J, the junction kept 22 bases outside the gene matches. CDR3 size: 21 residues. CDR1 is TSWWSYY and CDR2 is QGS in the germline V gene. The origin of this receptor is a boy under two years old who had congenital heart surgery. Sequencing input: Vdelta1+ gamma-delta thymocytes from the thymus. Subset reported: FACS-sorted CD3+ TCRalphabeta- TCRVdelta1+ TCRVdelta2- thymocytes. The chain employs TRDV1 and TRDJ1; 8 bases agree with TRDD3. The CDR3 is CALGDGFYGPGGPRGTDKLIF. CDR3 nucleotides: TGTGCTCTTGGGGATGGATTCTACGGTCCTGGGGGACCTCGGGGCACCGATAAACTCATCTTT.